This TCR beta chain was recorded in a study of human T cells and chemical hapten exposure. The time point here: pre-sensitization, week 0. Regarding treatment: therapeutic diphenylcyclopropenone sensitization with weekly scalp DPC. TCRdb independently ran MiXCR on the RACE reads; one entry per CDR3 protein. The data contain around 260,000 distinct CDR3 sequences, 8.6% of them singletons. V gave up 4 bases and J gave up 13 bases; unmatched junction bases: 13. The germline CDR1 and CDR2 sequences are SEHNR and FQNEAQ (reference sequence). The CDR3 length is 14 residues. The TCR was taken from a woman aged 40 to 50 with alopecia areata. Some clones in this sample may be carry-over from other donors' samples. The chain recombines TRBV7-9 with TRBJ2-7, with 10 positions matching TRBD1. The material sequenced was whole blood, taken in connection with sensitization to the hapten diphenylcyclopropenone (DPC). The CDR3 coding sequence is TGTGCCAGCAGCTCTCCGGGACAGGGGAGGTGGGAATACTTC. It translates to CASSSPGQGRWEYF.